The 26 T cell receptor beta chains in this list originate from one sample, sequenced in a study of identical twins. TCRdb reanalysed the 5' RACE reads using MiXCR and keeps one entry per CDR3 protein. The repertoire includes 200,000 to 250,000 distinct CDR3 sequences, around 6.9% of them detected once, and just under 2% sits in the top ten. These sequences were also reported in another study, on yellow fever vaccine responses in identical twins.

Sequenced input: memory (CD45RO+) T cells sorted from blood. Receptors originate from a woman aged 18-35 years in good health.

This clonotype was seen repeatedly, ten times or more. The chain uses TRBV5-1 and TRBJ2-7, with 12 bases aligning to TRBD2. The CDR3 loop spans 22 amino acids. V shed 1 base and J 0 bases; nucleotides not matched to a gene: 20. CDR1 and CDR2 from the germline V gene are SGHRS and YFSETQ. The CDR3 coding sequence is TGCGCCAGCAGCTTGTCCCAACCGGGACTAGCGGGTTCAAGGGGGATCTCCTACGAGCAGTACTTC. Translated, it gives CASSLSQPGLAGSRGISYEQYF.

This clonotype was seen a handful of times. The V call is TRBV5-1, the J call TRBJ2-1; TRBD2 aligns across 15 bases. CDR3 size: 16 residues. V lost 3 bases, J lost 6 bases, and 4 bases stayed unmatched. The V gene's germline CDR1 is SGHRS and CDR2 YFSETQ. Here the CDR3 reads CASSSRTSGRVNEQFF. CDR3 in DNA: TGCGCCAGCAGCTCTCGGACTAGCGGGAGGGTCAATGAGCAGTTCTTC.

The gene calls are TRBV6-1 and TRBJ2-2, with TRBD1 matching over 12 bases. There are 17 residues in the CDR3. V gave up 6 bases and J gave up 1 base; unmatched junction bases: 6. Looked up from germline, CDR1 is MNHNS and CDR2 is SASEGT. The CDR3 coding sequence is TGTGCCAGCAGGGGACAGGGGGCAACGGGGAACACCGGGGAGCTGTTTTTT. It translates to CASRGQGATGNTGELFF.

The chain recombines TRBV5-1 with TRBJ2-3; possible D gene TRBD1, 5 bases. With 0 bases removed from V and 8 bases from J, the gap between germline ends came to 10 bases. From germline, CDR1 is SGHRS and CDR2 YFSETQ. The CDR3 spans 13 residues. The CDR3 DNA reads as TGCGCCAGCAGCTTGGCTGGGGCGGCTACGCAGTATTTT. Its translation: CASSLAGAATQYF. The full variable domain, in which reference TRBV5-1 and TRBJ2-3 provide the parts outside the CDR3, is KAGVTQTPRYLIKTRGQQVTLSCSPISGHRSVSWYQQTPGQGLQFLFEYFSETQRNKGNFPGRFSGRQFSNSRSEMNVSTLELGDSALYLCASSLAGAATQYFGPGTRLTVL.

This clonotype was found many times. This chain joins TRBV6-5 and TRBJ2-3; D gene uncertain. V was pared by 1 base and J by 1 base, with 15 bases between. There are 17 residues in the CDR3. Germline V gives CDR1 MNHEY, CDR2 SVGAGI. The CDR3 region has the DNA TGTGCCAGCAGTTACTATGTGGGCGTTGGAGGCACAGATACGCAGTATTTT. Its translation: CASSYYVGVGGTDTQYF.

This clonotype was picked up a small number of times. The chain employs TRBV11-2 and TRBJ2-7; unclear D gene. This CDR3 contains 13 residues. V dropped 1 base and J dropped 3 bases, with 7 bases sitting between them. In germline, CDR1 is SGHAT, CDR2 FQNNGV. Here the CDR3 DNA reads TGTGCCAGCAGCTTAGCAACATACTACGAGCAGTACTTC. Protein product: CASSLATYYEQYF.

The rearrangement links TRBV21-1 to TRBJ1-4; whether TRBD1, the table's D call, matches the DNA was not checked. TRBV21-1 represents a pseudogene. The CDR3 is 11 amino acids. CDR3 sequence: CASSDDGPGFF. DNA for the CDR3: TGTGCCAGCAGCGACGACGGCCCGGGGTTTTTT.

This clonotype was detected many times. The chain joins TRBV20-1 to TRBJ2-7; D might be TRBD2 (5 bases). Per germline, CDR1 DFQATT and CDR2 SNEGSKA (reference sequence). This CDR3 contains 14 residues. V shed 6 bases and J shed 1 base, with 16 bases lying between them. The CDR3: CSAHPLRESYEQYF. CDR3 DNA sequence: TGCAGTGCCCATCCTCTGAGGGAGTCCTACGAGCAGTACTTC.

The chain combines TRBV7-9 with TRBJ2-5; 8 bases are shared with TRBD2. With V trimmed by 1 base and J by 5 bases, 6 bases remained unmatched. Germline-derived CDR1 and CDR2 are SEHNR and FQNEAQ (reference sequence). The CDR3 extends over 15 amino acids. CDR3: CASSLVAGGMETQYF. Written as DNA, the CDR3 is TGTGCCAGCAGCTTAGTTGCGGGGGGTATGGAGACCCAGTACTTC.

In its sample, this clonotype was seen many times. The rearrangement joins TRBV5-1 to TRBJ1-2; 7 bases fit TRBD1. Trimming at V came to 0 bases and at J to 4 bases, leaving 3 bases not matched to a gene. The germline V gene has CDR1 SGHRS and CDR2 YFSETQ. The CDR3 extends over 14 amino acids. In DNA form, the CDR3 reads TGCGCCAGCAGCTTGGGACAGGGCCTCTATGGCTACACCTTC. Amino acids: CASSLGQGLYGYTF.

This clonotype was observed a handful of times. The CDR3 DNA sequence: TGTGCCAGCAGCTTACTCCGTAGCTCCTATAATTCACCCCTCCACTTT. It codes for CASSLLRSSYNSPLHF. The chain has TRBV7-2 and TRBJ1-6; D ambiguous. CDR1 is SGHTA, CDR2 FQGNSA, per germline. V dropped 2 bases and J dropped 0 bases, with 8 bases sitting between them. This CDR3 region has 16 residues.

This chain uses TRBV5-5 with TRBJ2-2; 11 bases map to TRBD2. The V gene's germline CDR1 is SGHKS and CDR2 YYEKEE (reference sequence). The CDR3 extends over 16 amino acids. The trim removed 2 bases at V and 4 bases at J, leaving 4 bases unmatched. CDR3 residues: CASSFTSGGSTGELFF. For the CDR3, the DNA is TGTGCCAGCAGCTTTACTAGCGGGGGCTCCACCGGGGAGCTGTTTTTT.

Many counts were recorded for this clonotype. The chain recombines TRBV12-3 or TRBV12-4 with TRBJ2-3; perhaps TRBD1 as D (5 bases). Trimming removed 3 bases at V and 5 bases at J, with 12 bases between. The CDR3 has 14 amino acids. The CDR3 bases are TGTGCCAGCAGTTTTTGGCAGGGTAGAGATACGCAGTATTTT. It specifies CASSFWQGRDTQYF.

The chain carries TRBV15 and TRBJ2-2; TRBD1 or TRBD2 may be the D gene (5 bases each). Germline assignment: CDR1 LNHNV and CDR2 YYDKDF (reference sequence). The CDR3 runs to 18 residues. V shed 0 bases and J shed 6 bases, with 20 bases lying between them. CDR3 region: CATSRDPPGPNVAGELFF. The DNA for the CDR3 is TGTGCCACCAGCAGAGATCCGCCGGGGCCCAACGTTGCCGGGGAGCTGTTTTTT. Full variable domain (outside the CDR3, taken from reference TRBV15 and TRBJ2-2): DAMVIQNPRYQVTQFGKPVTLSCSQTLNHNVMYWYQQKSSQAPKLLFHYYDKDFNNEADTPDNFQSRRPNTSFCFLDIRSPGLGDTAMYLCATSRDPPGPNVAGELFFGEGSRLTVL.

The chain combines TRBV5-1 with TRBJ2-7; D not certain. The germline gives CDR1 SGHRS, CDR2 YFSETQ. This CDR3 is 14 amino acids long. V lost 4 bases to trimming and J lost 5 bases, with 16 bases between them. In DNA form, the CDR3 reads TGCGCCAGCAGCAGAGTACATGGTATCAACGAGCAGTACTTC. This gives the protein CASSRVHGINEQYF.

This clonotype was counted between two and nine times. The rearrangement joins TRBV3-1 to TRBJ2-3; D gene unclear. The germline CDR1 and CDR2 sequences are LGHDT and YNNKEL (reference sequence). The CDR3 covers 12 residues. Trimming took 3 bases from V and 4 from J, leaving 5 bases between them. The CDR3 DNA reads as TGTGCCAGCAGCCATAGTCCAGATACGCAGTATTTT. The encoded protein is CASSHSPDTQYF.

The J gene is TRBJ2-5, the V gene TRBV6-2 or TRBV6-3; D ambiguous. CDR3 length: 12 amino acids. The germline V and J ends were trimmed by 3 bases and 5 bases, with 7 bases remaining between them. The germline CDR1 and CDR2 sequences are MNHEY and SVGEGT. CDR3 DNA sequence: TGTGCCAGCAGTTATGTAGGGGAGACCCAGTACTTC. Amino acids: CASSYVGETQYF.

Only a few counts were recorded for this clonotype. The V call is TRBV28, the J call TRBJ2-5; a weak D match, TRBD1 (6 bases). Germline CDR1 reads MDHEN; CDR2 reads SYDVKM. This CDR3 is built from 15 residues. The V end was cut by 4 bases, the J end by 1 base, with 13 bases between. This chain's CDR3 is CASSSYRALQETQYF. DNA for the CDR3: TGTGCCAGCAGTTCCTACAGGGCCCTCCAAGAGACCCAGTACTTC.

This clonotype has just a few counts. J is TRBJ2-3 and V is TRBV11-2; 12 positions match TRBD2. The CDR3 totals 18 residues. Germline V gene lookup returns CDR1 SGHAT and CDR2 FQNNGV. Trimming took 4 bases from V and 5 from J; bases not matched to a gene: 13. The CDR3 spells CASSSQASGGVFLDTQYF. DNA for the CDR3: TGTGCCAGCAGCTCACAGGCTAGCGGGGGGGTCTTTTTAGATACGCAGTATTTT.

The chain couples TRBV5-1 to TRBJ2-3; D gene uncertain. The CDR3 totals 14 residues. Germline V lookup: CDR1 SGHRS, CDR2 YFSETQ. With 4 bases removed from V and 2 bases from J, the gap between germline ends came to 11 bases. CDR3 protein: CASSMAADTDTQYF. In DNA, the CDR3 is TGCGCCAGCAGCATGGCAGCTGACACAGATACGCAGTATTTT.

The DNA of the CDR3 is TGTGCCAGCAAAGGCGCTAGCGGGGGGGCCGGGGAGCTGTTTTTT. Translation gives CASKGASGGAGELFF. The chain couples TRBV2 to TRBJ2-2, with TRBD2 matching 12 bases. Germline-derived CDR1 and CDR2 are SNHLY and FYNNEI. V dropped 7 bases and J dropped 6; count of bases not matched to a gene: 6. This CDR3 is 15 amino acids long.

This clonotype was observed a few times. The chain links TRBV6-1 to TRBJ2-5; 7 bases agree with TRBD1. Trimming took 7 bases from V and 9 from J; bases not matched to a gene: 14. Germline V gives CDR1 MNHNS, CDR2 SASEGT. The CDR3 is 14 amino acids. The DNA of the CDR3 is TGTGCCAGCAAAAAACCCGGGACAGTCGACTCCCAGTACTTC. Translating gives CASKKPGTVDSQYF.

This clonotype was observed a few times. The chain uses TRBV20-1 and TRBJ2-5; TRBD2 is a possible D gene (6 bases). Germline V gene data show CDR1 as DFQATT and CDR2 as SNEGSKA (reference sequence). The CDR3 contains 12 residues. With 3 bases removed from V and 5 bases from J, the gap between germline ends came to 10 bases. CDR3 loop: CSASGSKETQYF. DNA of the CDR3: TGCAGTGCTAGCGGGAGTAAGGAGACCCAGTACTTC.

This chain links TRBV29-1 with TRBJ1-4; 9 bases match TRBD1. This CDR3 comprises 13 residues. The germline V gene encodes CDR1 SQVTM and CDR2 ANQGSEA. Trimming removed 3 bases from V and 5 bases from J; junction bases left unmatched: 1. This CDR3 is CSVDGTGNEKLFF. The CDR3 DNA follows: TGCAGCGTTGACGGGACAGGGAATGAAAAACTGTTTTTT.

At least ten counts were recorded for this clonotype. V is TRBV6-1 and J is TRBJ2-1; D assignment may be TRBD1 or TRBD2 (5 bases each). This CDR3 comprises 14 residues. Germline CDR1 and CDR2: MNHNS and SASEGT. The germline V and J ends were trimmed by 6 bases and 6 bases, with 15 bases remaining between them. The CDR3 region is CASSEGLDVNEQFF. The CDR3 DNA follows: TGTGCCAGCAGCGAGGGGCTAGATGTCAATGAGCAGTTCTTC.

In its sample, this clonotype was seen many times. The chain links TRBV2 to TRBJ2-2; D remains ambiguous. The CDR3 is made up of 15 amino acids. Germline CDR1 is SNHLY and CDR2 is FYNNEI. Trimming removed 3 bases from V and 5 bases from J, with 13 bases in between. CDR3 region: CASSEWVTRTGELFF. CDR3 DNA sequence: TGTGCCAGCAGTGAGTGGGTTACGAGAACCGGGGAGCTGTTTTTT.